This is a list of T cell receptor beta chains from one sample in a study of CD8+ T cells in alopecia areata. Measured with immunoSEQ multiplex PCR; TCRdb has only the in-frame clones, and not every one. In the table there are roughly 130,000 clones, 45% to 65% of which are singletons. The material sequenced was CD4+ T cells sorted from blood, taken at week 0. The receptors were sampled from a human donor with alopecia areata. CDR3s include the opening cysteine and the closing phenylalanine or tryptophan. Fields, in order: J gene, D gene, clone size, V gene, CDR3 DNA, CDR3 protein. D genes are given only for firm matches. Clone size is not always given. Where it is, it says once, few, many or a class for expanded clones.

TRBJ2-1 | . | . | TRBV29-1 | TGCAGCGTTGAATACGACAATGAGCAGTTCTTC | CSVEYDNEQFF
TRBJ1-1 | . | once | TRBV29-1 | TGCAGCGCACGGGGGAACACTGAAGCTTTCTTT | CSARGNTEAFF
TRBJ2-7 | TRBD2 | . | TRBV29-1 | TGCAGCGCTTTTAGCGGGATAGGCTACGAGCAGTACTTC | CSAFSGIGYEQYF
TRBJ2-3 | . | . | TRBV15 | TGTGCCACCAGCAGAGATCTAGCCAATGCGAAATTTCCTAGCACAGATACGCAGTATTTT | CATSRDLANAKFPSTDTQYF
TRBJ1-2 | TRBD1 | . | TRBV9 | TGTGCCAGCAGCGTACAAGGACAGGGTGGCTACACCTTC | CASSVQGQGGYTF
TRBJ2-3 | . | . | TRBV6-6 | TGTGCCAGCAAAGTGTTACGGGAGCGGAGAGGAGATACGCAGTATTTT | CASKVLRERRGDTQYF
TRBJ2-2 | . | . | TRBV7-2 | TGTGCCAGCAGCCAGACCGGGGAGCTGTTTTTT | CASSQTGELFF
TRBJ2-1 | TRBD2 | . | TRBV4-3 | TGCGCCAGCAGCCAAGAATCGACTAGCGGGAGGACAAAGAATGAGCAGTTCTTC | CASSQESTSGRTKNEQFF
TRBJ1-6 | . | . | TRBV5-6 | TGTGCCAGCAGCTTGGACGATTCACCCCTCCACTTT | CASSLDDSPLHF
TRBJ1-5 | . | . | TRBV30 | TGTGCCTGGAGTGCTGGGGTGAGTCAGCCCCAGCATTTT | CAWSAGVSQPQHF
TRBJ1-5 | . | . | TRBV18 | TGTGCCAGCTCACCGTCCGGGGGGATCAATCAGCCCCAGCATTTT | CASSPSGGINQPQHF
TRBJ2-5 | . | . | TRBV2 | TGTGCCAGCAGTGAAGACGGATCTCCCGCAGAGACCCAGTACTTC | CASSEDGSPAETQYF
TRBJ1-2 | . | few | TRBV7-9 | TGTGCCAGCAGCTTCCCAACCGGAACTTTTACTAACTATGGCTACACCTTC | CASSFPTGTFTNYGYTF
TRBJ2-6 | . | few | TRBV14 | TGTGCCAGCAGCCAAAGCGGTGCCAACGTCCTGACTTTC | CASSQSGANVLTF
TRBJ1-2 | . | . | TRBV5-6 | TGTGCCAGCAGCACAAATAACTATGGCTACACCTTC | CASSTNNYGYTF
TRBJ1-2 | . | . | TRBV5-1 | TGCGCCAGCAGCGTGGGCGACAGTGGCTACACCTTC | CASSVGDSGYTF
TRBJ2-5 | TRBD2 | few | TRBV7-2 | TGTGCCAGCAGCCCCGGGACTAGCGGGCCACCCAACTTC | CASSPGTSGPPNF
TRBJ2-7 | . | . | TRBV27 | TGTGCCAGCAGCGCGGGAAGGACGTACGAGCAGTACTTC | CASSAGRTYEQYF
TRBJ2-1 | . | . | TRBV28 | TGTGCCAGCAGTCCCCTCGGGAGTTTAGCCCTTAATGAGCAGTTCTTC | CASSPLGSLALNEQFF
TRBJ1-4 | . | . | TRBV5-1 | TGCGCCAGCAGCTTGGGTGGACGGCTTAATGAAAAACTGTTTTTT | CASSLGGRLNEKLFF
TRBJ1-2 | TRBD1 | . | TRBV28 | TGTGCCAGCAGTATACTCGGACAGGGCCGTCGGGAGGGCTACACCTTC | CASSILGQGRREGYTF
TRBJ1-2 | . | . | TRBV15 | TGTGCCACCAGCAGAGATATGGATCCAGGTCCAGATTACTATGGCTACACCTTC | CATSRDMDPGPDYYGYTF
TRBJ2-1 | TRBD1 | . | TRBV30 | TGTGCCTGGGGCAGGGGGTATGAGCAGTTCTTC | CAWGRGYEQFF
TRBJ2-5 | TRBD2 | few | TRBV5-1 | TGCGCCAGCAGCCGACTAGCGGGATCAGGAGAGACCCAGTACTTC | CASSRLAGSGETQYF
TRBJ2-5 | TRBD2 | . | TRBV7-2 | TGTGCCAGCAGCCCAGGACTAGCGGGGCCTCAAGAGACCCAGTACTTC | CASSPGLAGPQETQYF
TRBJ2-4 | . | few | TRBV7-8 | TGTGCCTGCAGCGATCGGACATTTCTAGCCAAAAACATTCAGTACTTC | CACSDRTFLAKNIQYF
TRBJ2-3 | TRBD1 | few | TRBV25-1 | TGTGCCAGCAGTGACATCGACAGGGTGGGCACAGATACGCAGTATTTT | CASSDIDRVGTDTQYF
TRBJ2-1 | . | few | TRBV7-2 | TGTGCCAGCACCAAGGAACCTAACAATGAGCAGTTCTTC | CASTKEPNNEQFF
TRBJ2-2 | . | . | TRBV5-1 | TGCGCCAGCAGCCCGTTGATGAACACCGGGGAGCTGTTTTTT | CASSPLMNTGELFF